The 18 T cell receptor beta chains below come from one sample, sequenced in a study of control samples from healthy donors and cancer patients. Data came from immunoSEQ multiplex PCR; TCRdb stores just in-frame clones and leaves some out. The data hold 100,000 to 150,000 clones, with roughly 89% observed a single time. The sample comprised blood. The receptors here all came from a young man in good health.

This sequence joins TRBV5-6 and TRBJ1-5, with 11 bases that match TRBD1. The V gene's germline CDR1 is SGHDT and CDR2 YYEEEE. V gave up 4 bases and J gave up 5 bases; unmatched junction bases: 2. The CDR3 totals 14 residues. CDR3 coding DNA: TGTGCCAGCAGCATGGGACAGGGGGATCAGCCCCAGCATTTT. Encoded protein: CASSMGQGDQPQHF.

The chain carries TRBV9 and TRBJ2-5, with 9 positions matching TRBD2. Trimming removed 4 bases from V and 1 base from J; junction bases left unmatched: 2. Looked up from germline, CDR1 is SGDLS and CDR2 is YYNGEE. The CDR3 is made up of 14 amino acids. The CDR3 bases are TGTGCCAGCAGCCGGCGGGGGGGCCAAGAGACCCAGTACTTC. It encodes CASSRRGGQETQYF.

This clone was observed a single time. CDR3 sequence: CASNLERGGLNEQFF. The CDR3, as DNA: TGTGCCAGCAACCTCGAGCGGGGGGGCTTAAATGAGCAGTTCTTC. The rearrangement links TRBV6-6 to TRBJ2-1; TRBD2 matches 10 bases. The CDR3 totals 15 residues. V was pared by 7 bases and J by 7 bases, with 10 bases of the junction left unmatched. Germline V gives CDR1 MNHNY, CDR2 SVGAGI (reference sequence).

The V and J genes are TRBV7-7 and TRBJ2-5, with D possibly TRBD2 on 5 matching bases. Looked up from germline, CDR1 is SSHAT and CDR2 is FNYEAQ (reference sequence). V lost 5 bases, J lost 5 bases, and 12 bases lay in between. This CDR3 contains 13 residues. The CDR3 loop reads CASSPTRLETQYF. The CDR3 bases are TGTGCCAGCAGCCCTACTAGGTTGGAGACCCAGTACTTC.

This clone has a handful of counts. The chain employs TRBV5-1 and TRBJ1-5, with D unresolved. Trimming took 5 bases from V and 0 from J, leaving 15 bases between them. Per the germline V gene, CDR1 is SGHRS and CDR2 is YFSETQ. This CDR3 is built from 16 residues. This CDR3 is CASRPTWGISNQPQHF. The CDR3, as DNA: TGCGCCAGCAGGCCGACCTGGGGTATTAGCAATCAGCCCCAGCATTTT.

This clone has just one count. This rearrangement joins TRBV5-6 to TRBJ1-2; D might be TRBD1 (5 bases). From germline, CDR1 is SGHDT and CDR2 YYEEEE. V was clipped by 0 bases and J by 3 bases, with 9 bases between them. This CDR3 contains 14 residues. CDR3 in DNA: TGTGCCAGCAGCTTGGCCTGGGGGGACTATGGCTACACCTTC. This gives the protein CASSLAWGDYGYTF.

The chain employs TRBV21-1 and TRBJ2-3; TRBD2, the table's D call, lacks a check against the DNA. TRBV21-1 has pseudogene status. The CDR3 length is 16 residues. The CDR3 sequence is CASSNIGGAATDTQYF. The CDR3 nucleotides are TGTGCCAGCAGCAACATCGGGGGGGCCGCCACAGATACGCAGTATTTT.

The V and J genes are TRBV3-1 (or the pseudogene TRBV3-2) and TRBJ1-2; D is unresolved. The germline V and J ends were trimmed by 4 bases and 2 bases, with 20 bases remaining between them. Looked up from germline, CDR1 is LGHDT and CDR2 is YNNKEL (reference sequence). This CDR3 region has 17 residues. The CDR3 here is CASSRAPTTIVNYGYTF. CDR3 in DNA: TGTGCCAGCAGCCGGGCCCCAACTACGATTGTCAACTATGGCTACACCTTC.

This rearrangement joins TRBV19 to TRBJ2-5, with D perhaps matching TRBD1 or TRBD2 (6 bases each). The germline CDR1 and CDR2 sequences are LNHDA and SQIVND (reference sequence). Trimming shortened V by 7 bases and J by 3 bases, and 9 bases separated the two germline ends. The CDR3 is 12 residues long. The CDR3 spells CASTGGEETQYF. As DNA, the CDR3 is TGTGCCAGTACCGGGGGCGAAGAGACCCAGTACTTC. The full variable domain, in which reference TRBV19 and TRBJ2-5 provide the parts outside the CDR3, is DGGITQSPKYLFRKEGQNVTLSCEQNLNHDAMYWYRQDPGQGLRLIYYSQIVNDFQKGDIAEGYSVSREKKESFPLTVTSAQKNPTAFYLCASTGGEETQYFGPGTRLLVL.

Concerning this clone itself: The same CDR3 is also encoded by other DNA sequences in this sample. The chain recombines TRBV9 with TRBJ1-2; maybe TRBD1 (5 bases). CDR3 length: 14 amino acids. V was clipped by 0 bases and J by 5 bases, with 11 bases between them. Germline values: CDR1 SGDLS, CDR2 YYNGEE. For the CDR3, the DNA is TGTGCCAGCAGCGTAGCTGGGGGTGCGTATGGCTACACCTTC. Its protein is CASSVAGGAYGYTF.

This chain uses TRBV12-3 or TRBV12-4 with TRBJ1-4, with D tentatively TRBD1 (5 bases). The CDR3 covers 12 residues. V was trimmed by 6 bases and J by 8 bases, leaving 10 bases between them. CDR3 nucleotides: TGTGCCAGCAGCCCGGAGGGGGAAAAACTGTTTTTT. It specifies CASSPEGEKLFF.

V usage is TRBV2 and J usage is TRBJ2-2; the D is unclear. The CDR3 runs to 17 residues. The germline V gene has CDR1 SNHLY and CDR2 FYNNEI. Trimming removed 0 bases from V and 0 bases from J, with 11 bases in between. Here the CDR3 reads CASSEAAGESNTGELFF. CDR3 nucleotides: TGTGCCAGCAGTGAAGCGGCAGGTGAATCGAACACCGGGGAGCTGTTTTTT.

V is TRBV6-4 and J is TRBJ2-1; 9 bases agree with TRBD1. Germline V gives CDR1 MRHNA, CDR2 SNTAGT. This CDR3 spans 15 amino acids. The junction had 5 bases not matched to a gene; V was cut back by 4 bases and J by 4 bases. In nucleotides, the CDR3 is TGTGCCAGCAGTGTACAGGGGGCTGTTTACAATGAGCAGTTCTTC. This codes for CASSVQGAVYNEQFF.

The rearrangement joins TRBV10-3 to TRBJ1-6; 7 bases fit TRBD1. This CDR3 contains 15 residues. Trimming at V came to 2 bases and at J to 6 bases, leaving 4 bases not matched to a gene. Germline-derived CDR1 and CDR2 are ENHRY and SYGVKD. In DNA, the CDR3 is TGTGCCATCAGTGAGAGGACAGGTATTAATTCACCCCTCCACTTT. It translates to CAISERTGINSPLHF.

This clone was found once. The rearrangement uses TRBV9 and TRBJ2-5; D is ambiguous. V gave up 4 bases and J gave up 4 bases, with 11 bases separating them. This CDR3 spans 13 amino acids. CDR1 and CDR2 from the germline V gene are SGDLS and YYNGEE. The CDR3 DNA reads TGTGCCAGCAGCTCCGGTATAATAGAGACCCAGTACTTC. Encoded protein: CASSSGIIETQYF. Full variable domain (remainder filled in from reference TRBV9 and TRBJ2-5): DSGVTQTPKHLITATGQRVTLRCSPRSGDLSVYWYQQSLDQGLQFLIQYYNGEERAKGNILERFSAQQFPDLHSELNLSSLELGDSALYFCASSSGIIETQYFGPGTRLLVL.

This chain uses TRBV12-3 or TRBV12-4 with TRBJ2-7; TRBD1 matches 9 bases. The CDR3 is 13 amino acids. V shed 4 bases, J shed 7 bases, and the junction held 5 bases outside the gene matches. CDR3 amino acids: CASSSDRGLEQYF. In DNA form, the CDR3 reads TGTGCCAGCAGTTCGGACAGGGGATTAGAGCAGTACTTC.

V gene TRBV24-1 combines with J gene TRBJ2-1; D gene uncertain. The CDR3 runs 10 residues. Germline V lookup: CDR1 KGHDR, CDR2 SFDVKD. The germline V and J ends were trimmed by 8 bases and 10 bases, with 8 bases remaining between them. CDR3 in amino acids: CATNGREQFF. For the CDR3, the DNA is TGTGCCACCAACGGCCGGGAGCAGTTCTTC.

This clone was counted only a few times. The chain links TRBV2 to TRBJ1-5; no definite D call. CDR3 length: 12 residues. Between the trimmed V and J ends, which lost 8 bases and 5 bases, there was a span of 10 bases. Germline V gene data show CDR1 as SNHLY and CDR2 as FYNNEI. The CDR3 coding sequence is TGTGCCAGCGGGCCAGGTTATCAGCCCCAGCATTTT. The encoded protein is CASGPGYQPQHF.